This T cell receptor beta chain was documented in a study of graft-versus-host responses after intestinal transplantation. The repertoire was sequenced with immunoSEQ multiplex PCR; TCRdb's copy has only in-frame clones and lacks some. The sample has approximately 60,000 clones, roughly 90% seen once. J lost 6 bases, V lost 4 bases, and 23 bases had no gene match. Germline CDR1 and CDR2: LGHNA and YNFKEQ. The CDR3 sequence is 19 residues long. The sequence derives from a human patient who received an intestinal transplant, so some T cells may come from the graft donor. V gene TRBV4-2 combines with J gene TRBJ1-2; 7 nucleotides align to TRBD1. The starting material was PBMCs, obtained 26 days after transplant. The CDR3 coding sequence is TGTGCCAGCAGCCTTGAAGAGGGGGACCTGCGGAAACAGGGGAATGGCTACACCTTC. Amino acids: CASSLEEGDLRKQGNGYTF.